The 26 T cell receptor beta chains listed next were all sequenced from one sample in a study of tumor and adjacent non-tumor tissue in lung cancer. This sample's RNA came from whole unsorted tissue. Three rounds of nested PCR, following a modified ARM-PCR protocol, produced the TCRbeta library. TCRdb reprocessed the multiplex PCR reads with MiXCR, giving one entry per CDR3 protein. The sample holds approximately 76,000 distinct CDR3 sequences; around two thirds are singletons and the top ten take roughly 12%. The material sequenced was lung tumor tissue. These receptors were obtained from a woman in her 70s with non-small cell lung cancer.

The J gene is TRBJ1-1, the V gene TRBV5-1; D is undetermined. There are 14 residues in the CDR3. Between the trimmed V and J ends, which lost 3 bases and 5 bases, there was a span of 14 bases. CDR1 and CDR2 (germline): SGHRS, YFSETQ. CDR3 sequence reads: CASSSGLGETEAFF. The CDR3 DNA reads as TGCGCCAGCAGCTCCGGACTGGGAGAAACTGAAGCTTTCTTT.

Notes on this clonotype: At one of its ends the junction is not consistent with the germline gene, which may arise from a read error. The gene calls are TRBV4-2 and TRBJ2-7, with TRBD2 identical over 10 bases. The CDR3 covers 22 residues. Germline V lookup: CDR1 LGHNA, CDR2 YNFKEQ. CDR3 nucleotide sequence: TGTGTCAGCAGCCAGGTTTTCATCACATTACTAGCGGGATTACCGAGCTCCTACGAGCAGTACTTC. Translated, it gives CVSSQVFITLLAGLPSSYEQYF.

The rearrangement uses TRBV7-8 and TRBJ2-7, with D perhaps assigned TRBD1 or TRBD2 (5 bases each). Trimming took off 3 bases at V and 10 bases at J, with 22 bases between the two ends. The CDR3 spans 15 residues. Germline-derived CDR1 and CDR2 are SGHVS and FQNEAQ. The CDR3 DNA follows: TGTGCCAGCAGCTTCCAAGCGGCAGAGGCTGGGGACCAGTACTTC. Translating gives CASSFQAAEAGDQYF.

A note on this clonotype: Lacking the conserved final phenylalanine or tryptophan, this CDR3 likely reflects a read error. This chain uses TRBV29-1 with TRBJ1-1; the D gene is possibly TRBD1 (5 bases). This CDR3 has 12 amino acids. The germline V gene has CDR1 SQVTM and CDR2 ANQGSEA. The CDR3 DNA sequence: TGCAGTGTTATGGGGGGGTTTGGTGAAGCTTTCTTG. Protein: CSVMGGFGEAFL.

A word on this clonotype: The junction departs from germline at one end; a sequencing error may be responsible. The V gene is TRBV5-6, the J gene TRBJ1-5; TRBD1 is a possible D gene (5 bases). Germline values: CDR1 SGHDT, CDR2 YYEEEE. CDR3 length: 16 residues. DNA of the CDR3: TGTGCCAACAGCTTCGGGACGGGAGAAAGCAATCAGCCCCAACATTTT. The encoded protein is CANSFGTGESNQPQHF. The full variable domain, completed using reference TRBV5-6 and TRBJ1-5, is DAGVTQSPTHLIKTRGQQVTLRCSPKSGHDTVSWYQQALGQGPQFIFQYYEEEERQRGNFPDRFSGHQFPNYSSELNVNALLLGDSALYLCANSFGTGESNQPQHFGDGTRLSIL.

Notes on this clonotype: The junction differs from germline at one of its ends, possibly a read error. The rearrangement uses TRBV10-1 and TRBJ2-5; 10 bases are a match to TRBD1. Germline V gene lookup returns CDR1 WNHNN and CDR2 SYGVQD (reference sequence). This CDR3 is built from 14 residues. CDR3 in DNA: TGCGCCAGTAGTAAGACAGGGGGCGGCGAGACCCAGTACTTT. It specifies CASSKTGGGETQYF.

In the case of this clonotype: At one boundary the junction diverges from the germline segment, which might be a read error. The CDR3 DNA sequence: TGTGCCAGCCGCTTAGAACGGTCTGGGCTTGTCTTC. It specifies CASRLERSGLVF. The chain links TRBV11-3 to TRBJ2-1; D not certain. The CDR3 sequence is 12 residues long. CDR1 is SGHNT, CDR2 YENEEA, per germline.

Regarding this clonotype: A junction boundary mismatches the germline segment, possibly from a read error. The chain has TRBV6-5 and TRBJ1-1, with D tentatively TRBD1 (6 bases). CDR1 is MNHEY and CDR2 is SVGAGI in the germline V gene. The CDR3 length is 15 residues. Written as DNA, the CDR3 is TGTACCAGCAGGCAGAAGGGGGGGCTGATCACTGAAGCTTTCTTT. This encodes CTSRQKGGLITEAFF.

The sample holds many counts of this clonotype. The V gene is TRBV6-1, the J gene TRBJ2-3, with a tentative D call TRBD1 (5 bases). The V end was cut by 4 bases, the J end by 2 bases, with 10 bases between. This CDR3 has 14 amino acids. From germline, CDR1 is MNHNS and CDR2 SASEGT. The CDR3 here is CASSVTGLTDTQYF. As DNA, the CDR3 is TGTGCCAGCAGTGTAACAGGTCTCACAGATACGCAGTATTTT.

In the case of this clonotype: At one boundary the junction diverges from the germline segment, which might be a read error. The chain couples TRBV20-1 to TRBJ1-1, with TRBD1 as a possible D gene (6 bases). Germline CDR1 reads DFQATT; CDR2 reads SNEGSKA (reference sequence). The CDR3 is 16 residues long. CDR3 protein: CNAIDPRTAMNTEAFF. DNA of the CDR3: TGCAATGCTATAGATCCGAGGACAGCCATGAACACTGAAGCTTTCTTT.

In regard to this clonotype: Since no conserved phenylalanine or tryptophan closes the CDR3, a read error is the likely cause. It is unclear where the CDR3 begins or ends on the DNA, so no DNA is shown, and the CDR3 is as TCRdb lists it. V usage is TRBV6-5 and J usage is TRBJ1-5; TRBD1, the D gene given by the table, was not confirmed from the DNA. CDR1 and CDR2 (germline): MNHEY, SVGAGI. Both ends counted, the CDR3 spans 15 residues. The chain's CDR3 is CASRSGQGSNQPQRL.

J is TRBJ2-3 and V is TRBV12-3 or TRBV12-4; TRBD2 aligns across 7 bases. The CDR3 loop spans 14 amino acids. The ends lost 11 bases at V and 1 base at J; junction bases unmatched: 9. The CDR3 protein is CARKLAGGTDTQYF. As DNA, the CDR3 is TGTGCCCGCAAGTTAGCGGGTGGCACAGATACGCAGTATTTT.

The chain has TRBV28 and TRBJ2-1; D gene ambiguous. V shed 10 bases and J shed 3 bases, with 16 bases lying between them. The germline V gene has CDR1 MDHEN and CDR2 SYDVKM. CDR3 length: 14 residues. This CDR3 reads CANTHEAFYNEQFF. For the CDR3, the DNA is TGTGCCAACACTCACGAGGCGTTCTACAATGAGCAGTTCTTC.

Of note for this clonotype: A read error is likely, as this CDR3 ends without the conserved phenylalanine or tryptophan. This chain uses TRBV6-5 with TRBJ1-2, with a tentative D call TRBD1 (6 bases). This CDR3 contains 15 residues. Germline V CDR1 and CDR2: MNHEY, SVGAGI. CDR3 amino acids: CASSPRRDNNYGYTL. CDR3 coding DNA: TGTGCCAGCAGTCCCCGCCGGGACAACAACTATGGTTACACCTTA.

As for this clonotype: Sequence at one end of the junction differs from germline and may be a read error. The V gene is TRBV24-1, the J gene TRBJ2-1; TRBD1 might be the D (6 bases). Per germline, CDR1 KGHDR and CDR2 SFDVKD. The CDR3 has 20 amino acids. The CDR3 DNA follows: TGTGCCACTAGTGATTTAGGGGGTAGCCGCTTTAGCGAGAGGCCTAATGAGCAGTTCTTC. This sequence encodes CATSDLGGSRFSERPNEQFF.

On this clonotype: The junction does not match germline at one end; this may be a read error. This chain uses TRBV4-2 with TRBJ2-1; 12 nucleotides match TRBD2. Germline V gene lookup returns CDR1 LGHNA and CDR2 YNFKEQ. The CDR3 consists of 15 residues. The CDR3 here is CASNQMTSGSDEQFF. Here the CDR3 DNA reads TGTGCCAGCAACCAGATGACTAGCGGGAGTGATGAGCAATTCTTC.

This clonotype was counted at least ten times. The V and J genes are TRBV10-3 and TRBJ2-1, with 8 nucleotides matching TRBD2. The germline V gene encodes CDR1 ENHRY and CDR2 SYGVKD. After removal of 4 bases from V and 3 bases from J, the junction contained 2 bases not matched to a gene. The CDR3 has 14 amino acids. The CDR3 coding sequence is TGTGCCATCAGTGCGACTAGCGACTACAATGAGCAGTTCTTC. It is translated as CAISATSDYNEQFF.

Concerning this clonotype itself: One end of the junction varies from germline; a read error may be responsible. V and J are TRBV10-3 and TRBJ2-5; D not resolved. The CDR3 length is 14 residues. Germline lookup yields CDR1 ENHRY and CDR2 SYGVKD. CDR3 DNA: TGTGCCATCAATGAGTTGCTTGAACGGGCGACCCAGTACTTC. Protein product: CAINELLERATQYF.

This clonotype occurred many times. V gene TRBV6-6 combines with J gene TRBJ2-1; D gene uncertain. This CDR3 region has 12 residues. CDR1 is MNHNY and CDR2 is SVGAGI in the germline V gene (reference sequence). V lost 2 bases to trimming and J lost 6 bases, with 5 bases between them. The CDR3 sequence: CASSYGVNEQFF. In DNA, the CDR3 is TGTGCCAGCAGTTACGGTGTCAATGAGCAGTTCTTC.

As for this clonotype: A read error may produce the germline difference seen at one junction end. The rearrangement links TRBV6-2 or TRBV6-3 to TRBJ2-2, with D hard to call. Germline V lookup: CDR1 MNHEY, CDR2 SVGEGT. The CDR3 is 14 residues long. In nucleotides, the CDR3 is TGTGCCAGCAATTACGAGATGAACACCGGGGAGCTGTTTTTT. Translation gives CASNYEMNTGELFF.

To note about this clonotype: One end of the junction does not line up with germline, which may come from a read error. The chain recombines TRBV29-1 with TRBJ1-5; the D is unclear. This CDR3 spans 15 amino acids. Germline CDR1 is SQVTM and CDR2 is ANQGSEA. The CDR3 coding sequence is TGCAGCGTTAGGTGGTCATCTTATAACAATCAGCCCCAGCTTTTT. As protein: CSVRWSSYNNQPQLF.

A remark on this clonotype: The junction shows a germline mismatch at one end, possibly a read error. This rearrangement joins TRBV6-2 or TRBV6-3 to TRBJ2-2, with D perhaps TRBD1 (7 bases). The CDR3 totals 14 residues. Germline-derived CDR1 and CDR2 are MNHEY and SVGEGT. CDR3 DNA: TGTGTCAGCATCGACAGGGACGGGACCGGGGAGGTGTTTTTT. It codes for CVSIDRDGTGEVFF.

Comments on this clonotype: The junction does not match germline at one end; this may be a read error. V and J are TRBV10-2 and TRBJ2-2; D tentatively reads TRBD1 or TRBD2 (6 bases each). The CDR3 contains 15 residues. Germline V CDR1 and CDR2: WSHSY, SAAADI. CDR3 in DNA: TGCGACAGCAACCTGGGGGGAGGACAGACCGGGGAGCTGTCTTTT. Translation: CDSNLGGGQTGELSF.

Note on this clonotype: The junction and the germline gene differ at one end; a read error may be behind it. This chain links TRBV28 with TRBJ2-2, with D possibly being TRBD1 (6 bases). Germline V CDR1 and CDR2: MDHEN, SYDVKM. This CDR3 has 14 amino acids. The CDR3 DNA reads TGTGTCAGCAGTTTACGGACAGTTCCCAGGGAGCTGTTTTTT. The encoded protein is CVSSLRTVPRELFF.

Turning to this clonotype: At one of its ends the junction is not consistent with the germline gene, which may arise from a read error. V and J are TRBV10-1 and TRBJ2-7; TRBD1 aligns across 10 bases. In germline, CDR1 is WNHNN, CDR2 SYGVQD (reference sequence). This CDR3 is built from 13 residues. In DNA form, the CDR3 reads TGCACCAGTAGTCGGGACAGGGGCAACGAGCAGTACTTC. Translating it yields CTSSRDRGNEQYF.

This clonotype was detected once. The chain links TRBV10-2 to TRBJ1-1; D not resolved. V was clipped by 1 base and J by 12 bases, with 21 bases between them. The CDR3 has 15 residues. Per the germline V gene, CDR1 is WSHSY and CDR2 is SAAADI. CDR3 sequence reads: CASSEWSILNIETFF. As DNA, the CDR3 is TGCGCCAGCAGTGAGTGGAGCATTCTGAACATTGAGACTTTCTTT.